This TCR beta chain was observed in a study of T-cell memory formation after mild COVID-19. Looking at the study overall: Among the donors, TCR clusters were largely specific to each donor. Findings of the study overall: Clones which contracted sat mainly in CM and EM if CD4+, and in EMRA if CD8+. Researchers found some responding clones in pre-infection memory, a sign that cross-reactive memory joined.

There are many counts of this clonotype. The antigen is undetermined. Using its own MiXCR run on the 5' RACE reads, TCRdb lists one record per CDR3 protein. The sample includes over 10,000 distinct CDR3 sequences, around 11% seen only once; the top ten take about 52%. The V segment lost 0 bases and the J segment 9 bases; nucleotides outside the gene matches: 16. CDR3 length: 19 amino acids. Germline assignment: CDR1 MGHRA and CDR2 YSYEKL. The chain employs TRBV4-1 and TRBJ2-5, with 13 bases that match TRBD2. This clonotype was sampled from an adult woman who had mild COVID-19 (a few samples of this study predate the infection). Cell type and time point are not known. Sequencing was done on a sample of PBMCs or a T cell subset sorted from them (not recorded which). CDR3 in DNA: TGCGCCAGCAGCCAAGAACCTCGTGGACTAGCGGGGGACGGGCTACCCCAGTACTTC. Residues: CASSQEPRGLAGDGLPQYF.